This TCR beta chain stems from a study of shared clonotypes between healthy human individuals. Germline lookup yields CDR1 MGHRA and CDR2 YSYEKL. The CDR3 is 22 amino acids. V trimming: 4 bases; J trimming: 0 bases; junction bases outside the gene matches: 24. The deep-level immunoSEQ assay was used. Libraries were prepared by immunoSEQ multiplex PCR; TCRdb keeps only in-frame clonotypes and omits some of them. The sample has 450,000 to 600,000 clones, around 80% seen once. V usage is TRBV4-1 and J usage is TRBJ2-4; TRBD1 matches 7 bases. The sequenced sample consisted of PBMCs. The receptor was isolated from a woman in her thirties or forties in good health. Some clones in this sample may be carry-over from other donors' samples. The CDR3 spells CASSRVPGQNIEFALAKNIQYF. In DNA, the CDR3 is TGCGCCAGCAGCCGAGTGCCGGGACAGAATATCGAATTTGCACTAGCCAAAAACATTCAGTACTTC.